Listed below are T cell receptor beta chains from one sample, sequenced in a study of cytomegalovirus exposure and HLA in healthy donors. Assay used: immunoSEQ multiplex PCR; TCRdb lists only in-frame clones, some missing. The sample records some 160,000 clones, over 80% being singletons. Sequencing was done on a sample of PBMCs. Receptors were obtained from a woman between 18 and 29 years old in good health and CMV-seronegative. CDR3s include the opening cysteine and the closing phenylalanine or tryptophan. The order of the fields is J gene, clone size, V gene, D gene, CDR3 DNA, CDR3 protein. The D gene is left open where the match is weak. Not every row has a clone size; where given, it reads once, few, many or a size class.

j_call: TRBJ1-1; clone_size: NA; v_call: TRBV19; d_call: TRBD1; cdr3_nt: TGTGCCAGTAGTGTTTCCCGGGACAGGGGATTAAAAAGCACTGAAGCTTTCTTT; cdr3_aa: CASSVSRDRGLKSTEAFF
j_call: TRBJ1-3; clone_size: NA; v_call: TRBV7-9; d_call: TRBD1; cdr3_nt: TGTGCCAGCAGCTTAAGAGGGGGCGGAAACACCATATATTTT; cdr3_aa: CASSLRGGGNTIYF
j_call: TRBJ1-2; clone_size: NA; v_call: TRBV6-1; d_call: TRBD1; cdr3_nt: TGTGCCAGCACCCTCCGACAGGGGGACGGCTACACCTTC; cdr3_aa: CASTLRQGDGYTF
j_call: TRBJ2-5; clone_size: NA; v_call: TRBV7-8; d_call: NA; cdr3_nt: TGTGCCAGCAGCTTAGTTGGGGGCGAGGAGACCCAGTACTTC; cdr3_aa: CASSLVGGEETQYF
j_call: TRBJ2-7; clone_size: NA; v_call: TRBV27; d_call: NA; cdr3_nt: TGTGCCAGCAGTTTACAGGGAGGCTACGAGCAGTACTTC; cdr3_aa: CASSLQGGYEQYF
j_call: TRBJ1-1; clone_size: NA; v_call: TRBV7-2; d_call: TRBD1; cdr3_nt: TGTGCCAGGGGGGGACAGGCGGACACTGAAGCTTTCTTT; cdr3_aa: CARGGQADTEAFF
j_call: TRBJ2-7; clone_size: NA; v_call: TRBV11-2; d_call: TRBD2; cdr3_nt: TGTGCCAGCAGCTCAATAGCGGGGAGGTCCTACGAGCAGTACTTC; cdr3_aa: CASSSIAGRSYEQYF
j_call: TRBJ1-4; clone_size: NA; v_call: TRBV28; d_call: NA; cdr3_nt: TGTGCCAGCAGTCCGAGGGGGAGACTGGGAGAAAAACTGTTTTTT; cdr3_aa: CASSPRGRLGEKLFF
j_call: TRBJ2-3; clone_size: few; v_call: TRBV2; d_call: TRBD2; cdr3_nt: TGTGCCAGCAGTGGCGGGACTAGCGCCCGATTCACAGATACGCAGTATTTT; cdr3_aa: CASSGGTSARFTDTQYF
j_call: TRBJ1-3; clone_size: once; v_call: TRBV7-2; d_call: NA; cdr3_nt: TGTGCCAGCAGCTTAGACTACATTGGAAACACCATATATTTT; cdr3_aa: CASSLDYIGNTIYF
j_call: TRBJ1-5; clone_size: NA; v_call: TRBV2; d_call: NA; cdr3_nt: TGTGCCAGCAGTGAAGAGGGGGTTGGCAATCAGCCCCAGCATTTT; cdr3_aa: CASSEEGVGNQPQHF
j_call: TRBJ1-4; clone_size: NA; v_call: TRBV5-8; d_call: TRBD1; cdr3_nt: TGTGCCAGCCCGGGGACAGGACAACCGTTTGCAACTAATGAAAAACTGTTTTTT; cdr3_aa: CASPGTGQPFATNEKLFF
j_call: TRBJ1-2; clone_size: NA; v_call: TRBV7-9; d_call: NA; cdr3_nt: TGTGCCAGCAGCTTAAGCTCAGAAGCGTCCAATGGCTACACCTTC; cdr3_aa: CASSLSSEASNGYTF
j_call: TRBJ2-1; clone_size: NA; v_call: TRBV5-1; d_call: TRBD2; cdr3_nt: TGCGCCAGCAGCCTAACTAGCGAATCCTACAATGAGCAGTTCTTC; cdr3_aa: CASSLTSESYNEQFF
j_call: TRBJ1-2; clone_size: NA; v_call: TRBV30; d_call: NA; cdr3_nt: TGTGCCTGGATGTTGAATAACTATGTCTACACCTTC; cdr3_aa: CAWMLNNYVYTF
j_call: TRBJ2-2; clone_size: NA; v_call: TRBV5-1; d_call: TRBD1; cdr3_nt: TGCGCCAGCAGCTACGACAGGCAGGGGGCCGGGGAGCTGTTTTTT; cdr3_aa: CASSYDRQGAGELFF
j_call: TRBJ1-3; clone_size: NA; v_call: TRBV5-6; d_call: NA; cdr3_nt: TGTGCCAGCAGTTCGCCAGGATTTGCAAACACCATATATTTT; cdr3_aa: CASSSPGFANTIYF
j_call: TRBJ1-2; clone_size: NA; v_call: TRBV19; d_call: NA; cdr3_nt: TGTGCCAGTAGTATAGTCGGAACAGTACGTGGCTACACCTTC; cdr3_aa: CASSIVGTVRGYTF
j_call: TRBJ1-4; clone_size: few; v_call: TRBV6-5; d_call: TRBD1; cdr3_nt: TGTGCCAGCAGTCAACAGGGGGAGACTGAAAAACTGTTTTTT; cdr3_aa: CASSQQGETEKLFF
j_call: TRBJ2-7; clone_size: NA; v_call: TRBV6-1; d_call: NA; cdr3_nt: TGTGCCAGCACCAAGGACAACTTAGGGCAGTACTTC; cdr3_aa: CASTKDNLGQYF
j_call: TRBJ2-5; clone_size: few; v_call: TRBV6-1; d_call: TRBD1; cdr3_nt: TGTGCCAGCAGTGCTGGGACAGGGGTAGAGACCCAGTACTTC; cdr3_aa: CASSAGTGVETQYF
j_call: TRBJ1-4; clone_size: NA; v_call: TRBV6-5; d_call: NA; cdr3_nt: TGTGCCAGCAGCGGAAGGGGGGGGTGGGAAAAACTGTTTTTT; cdr3_aa: CASSGRGGWEKLFF
j_call: TRBJ2-7; clone_size: NA; v_call: TRBV19; d_call: TRBD1; cdr3_nt: TGTGCCAGTAGTCACACCGGGACAGGGAGTCTGCAGTACTTC; cdr3_aa: CASSHTGTGSLQYF
j_call: TRBJ1-4; clone_size: NA; v_call: TRBV29-1; d_call: TRBD1; cdr3_nt: TGCAGCGTTGGGACAGGGGGTGAAAAACTGTTTTTT; cdr3_aa: CSVGTGGEKLFF
j_call: TRBJ1-6; clone_size: NA; v_call: TRBV10-3; d_call: TRBD1; cdr3_nt: TGTGCCATCAGTGAGTCGTCGGCGACAGGGGTGGGTTCACCCCTCCACTTT; cdr3_aa: CAISESSATGVGSPLHF